A single sample is the source of the 30 T cell receptor beta chains below, sequenced in a study of T-cell memory formation after mild COVID-19. TCRdb redid the calling of the 5' RACE reads with MiXCR, one entry per CDR3 protein. The data hold 550,000 to 700,000 distinct CDR3 sequences, with roughly 18% observed a single time. What was sequenced was PBMCs or a T cell subset sorted from them (not recorded which). These receptors all come from an adult woman who had mild COVID-19 (a few samples of this study predate the infection). Cell type and time point are not known.

The gene calls are TRBV15 and TRBJ2-7; 8 bases are a match to TRBD1. Germline V CDR1 and CDR2: LNHNV, YYDKDF (reference sequence). Unmatched junction bases numbered 0, after V lost 3 bases and J lost 5 bases. This CDR3 is 12 amino acids long. Here the CDR3 DNA reads TGTGCCACCAGCAGGGACAGGGACGAGCAGTACTTC. Residues: CATSRDRDEQYF.

The chain uses TRBV20-1 and TRBJ2-7; unclear D gene. Germline lookup yields CDR1 DFQATT and CDR2 SNEGSKA (reference sequence). This CDR3 has 13 amino acids. V was shortened by 3 bases and J by 2 bases, with 11 bases between the two germline ends. CDR3 in amino acids: CSASGYGPYEQYF. Written as DNA, the CDR3 is TGCAGTGCTAGTGGATACGGTCCCTACGAGCAGTACTTC.

This clonotype has at least ten counts. V and J are TRBV12-3 or TRBV12-4 and TRBJ2-3; TRBD2 matches at 8 bases. The CDR3 runs to 15 residues. The V gene end was trimmed by 7 bases and the J gene end by 0 bases; junction bases not matched to a gene: 6. The CDR3 DNA is TGTGCCAGCACCCAAGCGGGAGCCAGCACAGATACGCAGTATTTT. Translated, it gives CASTQAGASTDTQYF.

The chain joins TRBV14 to TRBJ2-2; unclear D gene. Germline CDR1 SGHDN, CDR2 FVKESK. V was pared by 4 bases and J by 3 bases, with 15 bases between. The CDR3 extends over 16 amino acids. The CDR3 spells CASSPFRRAYTGELFF. Written as DNA, the CDR3 is TGTGCCAGCAGCCCGTTCCGCCGCGCCTACACCGGGGAGCTGTTTTTT. Full variable domain (outside the CDR3, taken from reference TRBV14 and TRBJ2-2): EAGVTQFPSHSVIEKGQTVTLRCDPISGHDNLYWYRRVMGKEIKFLLHFVKESKQDESGMPNNRFLAERTGGTYSTLKVQPAELEDSGVYFCASSPFRRAYTGELFFGEGSRLTVL.

The rearrangement uses TRBV9 and TRBJ1-3; D is unclear. The CDR3 totals 13 residues. Germline CDR1 is SGDLS and CDR2 is YYNGEE. V was cut by 0 bases and J by 7 bases, with 8 bases left in between. The CDR3 loop reads CASSVDPRNTIYF. DNA of the CDR3: TGTGCCAGCAGCGTAGACCCACGGAACACCATATATTTT.

This clonotype was seen only a few times. The genes are TRBV20-1 and TRBJ1-5; no firm D call. V lost 4 bases, J lost 4 bases, and 8 bases lay in between. Per germline, CDR1 DFQATT and CDR2 SNEGSKA (reference sequence). The CDR3 spans 12 residues. Written as DNA, the CDR3 is TGCAGTGCTAATGGGTGGAATCAGCCCCAGCATTTT. Translating it yields CSANGWNQPQHF.

The V gene is TRBV29-1, the J gene TRBJ1-1, with 8 bases that match TRBD1. Germline V gives CDR1 SQVTM, CDR2 ANQGSEA. The CDR3 is made up of 13 amino acids. V trimming: 7 bases; J trimming: 5 bases; junction bases outside the gene matches: 9. The chain's CDR3 is CSALTGDWTEAFF. DNA of the CDR3: TGCAGCGCTTTGACAGGGGACTGGACTGAAGCTTTCTTT.

The chain carries TRBV6-6 and TRBJ2-5, with D tentatively TRBD1 or TRBD2 (6 bases each). Germline loops: CDR1 MNHNY, CDR2 SVGAGI (reference sequence). This CDR3 has 16 residues. Trimming pared 6 bases from V and 2 bases from J, leaving 19 bases between. The CDR3 DNA is TGTGCCAGCAGCTCAGGGGTGAGGAGGGTGCAAGAGACCCAGTACTTC. Encoded protein: CASSSGVRRVQETQYF.

This chain links TRBV12-3 or TRBV12-4 with TRBJ2-1; either TRBD1 or TRBD2 may fit D (5 bases each). Trimming removed 6 bases at V and 0 bases at J, with 12 bases between. This CDR3 comprises 15 residues. Here the CDR3 DNA reads TGTGCCAGCAGATCCGGGACCGTCTCCTACAATGAGCAGTTCTTC. It translates to CASRSGTVSYNEQFF.

This clonotype has just a few counts. The rearrangement links TRBV18 to TRBJ2-3; 10 bases are a match to TRBD1. The V and J ends lost 5 bases and 3 bases, in that order; junction bases with no gene match: 8. Germline assignment: CDR1 KGHSH and CDR2 LQKENI. CDR3 length: 16 residues. CDR3 nucleotide sequence: TGTGCCAGCTCAATCCGACAGGGGGCCGCGACAGATACGCAGTATTTT. Protein product: CASSIRQGAATDTQYF.

The sample holds many counts of this clonotype. This chain connects TRBV7-9 to TRBJ1-1; D perhaps matches TRBD1 (5 bases). Germline assignment: CDR1 SEHNR and CDR2 FQNEAQ (reference sequence). Trimming took off 6 bases at V and 7 bases at J, with 15 bases between the two ends. The CDR3 totals 13 residues. The DNA for the CDR3 is TGTGCCAGCAGGGAAGGGGAAAGGGGTGAAGCTTTCTTT. Its translation is CASREGERGEAFF. Full variable domain (rest looked up from reference TRBV7-9 and TRBJ1-1): DTGVSQNPRHKITKRGQNVTFRCDPISEHNRLYWYRQTLGQGPEFLTYFQNEAQLEKSRLLSDRFSAERPKGSFSTLEIQRTEQGDSAMYLCASREGERGEAFFGQGTRLTVV.

This clonotype has a handful of counts. The J gene is TRBJ2-3, the V gene TRBV27; 8 positions agree with TRBD2. The V segment lost 5 bases and the J segment 4 bases; nucleotides outside the gene matches: 5. This CDR3 has 14 residues. Germline V lookup: CDR1 MNHEY, CDR2 SMNVEV (reference sequence). The CDR3 DNA reads as TGTGCCAGCAGTCATCCGGGACTAGCAGATACGCAGTATTTT. Its protein product is CASSHPGLADTQYF.

The chain combines TRBV20-1 with TRBJ2-3; the match to TRBD2 covers 13 bases. Germline V CDR1 and CDR2: DFQATT, SNEGSKA (reference sequence). Germline trimming cut 4 bases from V and 2 bases from J; bases unmatched to any gene: 9. This CDR3 region has 17 residues. CDR3 DNA sequence: TGCAGTGCTACGACACTAGCGGGAGGGGGGGACACAGATACGCAGTATTTT. Translating gives CSATTLAGGGDTDTQYF.

The chain joins TRBV25-1 to TRBJ2-7; 7 bases are shared with TRBD2. V lost 1 base and J lost 3; bases outside the gene matches: 3. The CDR3 spans 14 residues. In germline, CDR1 is MGHDK, CDR2 SYGVNS. CDR3 nucleotide sequence: TGTGCCAGCAGTGAATCTAGCGGCCTCTACGAGCAGTACTTC. Amino acid sequence: CASSESSGLYEQYF.

The chain combines TRBV25-1 with TRBJ2-4; unclear D gene. This CDR3 has 16 amino acids. Deletions cut 1 base from V and 0 bases from J, with 10 bases between. The germline V gene encodes CDR1 MGHDK and CDR2 SYGVNS. For the CDR3, the DNA is TGTGCCAGCAGTGAATGGAACGGATTAGCCAAAAACATTCAGTACTTC. This translates into CASSEWNGLAKNIQYF.

The gene calls are TRBV11-2 and TRBJ2-3; TRBD2 matches at 8 bases. The ends lost 2 bases at V and 0 bases at J; junction bases unmatched: 4. Germline CDR1 and CDR2: SGHAT and FQNNGV. CDR3 length: 16 amino acids. The CDR3 coding sequence is TGTGCCAGCAGCTTATGGGTAGCGGGGAGCACAGATACGCAGTATTTT. Protein product: CASSLWVAGSTDTQYF. The variable domain in full, with the rest retrieved from reference TRBV11-2 and TRBJ2-3, is EAGVAQSPRYKIIEKRQSVAFWCNPISGHATLYWYQQILGQGPKLLIQFQNNGVVDDSQLPKDRFSAERLKGVDSTLKIQPAKLEDSAVYLCASSLWVAGSTDTQYFGPGTRLTVL.

This clonotype was seen a few times. The chain combines TRBV18 with TRBJ2-7; 9 nucleotides match TRBD1. The germline V gene encodes CDR1 KGHSH and CDR2 LQKENI. Germline trimming cut 2 bases from V and 5 bases from J; bases unmatched to any gene: 10. This CDR3 is built from 16 residues. The CDR3 DNA follows: TGTGCCAGCTCACCATTGGCGGGACAGGGTGGCGACGAGCAGTACTTC. Its translation: CASSPLAGQGGDEQYF.

This clonotype appeared many times. The chain carries TRBV12-3 or TRBV12-4 and TRBJ2-7, with 8 positions matching TRBD2. The V and J ends lost 6 bases and 3 bases, in that order; junction bases with no gene match: 22. The CDR3 covers 19 residues. The CDR3 sequence: CASSNPRAGALGSLYEQYF. Written as DNA, the CDR3 is TGTGCCAGCAGCAACCCCCGAGCGGGGGCGCTCGGGTCTCTCTACGAGCAGTACTTC.

The chain combines TRBV20-1 with TRBJ2-2; 7 nucleotides agree with TRBD2. With 2 bases clipped from V and 6 bases from J, the junction kept 12 bases outside the gene matches. CDR1 is DFQATT and CDR2 is SNEGSKA in the germline V gene (reference sequence). This CDR3 contains 16 residues. The CDR3 DNA reads as TGCAGTGCTAGATTTGGCGGGAGCGGTGGCTCCGGGGAGCTGTTTTTT. It yields the protein CSARFGGSGGSGELFF.

With respect to this clonotype: Sequence at one end of the junction differs from germline and may be a read error. J is TRBJ2-1 and V is TRBV6-5; a weak D match, TRBD1 (6 bases). This CDR3 spans 11 amino acids. Germline V CDR1 and CDR2: MNHEY, SVGAGI. CDR3 sequence: CASRTGQEQFF. The CDR3 DNA reads TGTGCAAGCAGAACGGGACAAGAGCAGTTCTTC.

The gene calls are TRBV9 and TRBJ2-7, with TRBD1 matching 10 bases. Germline V CDR1 and CDR2: SGDLS, YYNGEE. With 3 bases clipped from V and 8 bases from J, the junction kept 14 bases outside the gene matches. This CDR3 has 16 residues. The CDR3 region has the DNA TGTGCCAGCAGCGCCAGTACCCGGGACAGGGGAATTAAGCAGTACTTC. Translated, it gives CASSASTRDRGIKQYF.

This clonotype was observed at least ten times. The gene calls are TRBV3-1 and TRBJ2-1; no clear D gene. The ends were cut back, 1 base at V and 6 bases at J, with 7 bases in the middle. In germline, CDR1 is LGHDT, CDR2 YNNKEL (reference sequence). The CDR3 has 13 residues. The CDR3 DNA sequence: TGTGCCAGCAGCCAAGGCGAGCGCAATGAGCAGTTCTTC. Protein product: CASSQGERNEQFF.

This clonotype was detected a few times. The rearrangement uses TRBV7-9 and TRBJ2-7, with D maybe TRBD2 (5 bases). The CDR3 is made up of 15 amino acids. CDR1 and CDR2 (germline): SEHNR, FQNEAQ (reference sequence). V was pared by 5 bases and J by 6 bases, with 20 bases between. CDR3: CASSPELAVRLEQYF. The CDR3 DNA follows: TGTGCCAGCAGCCCCGAGCTAGCCGTGAGACTCGAGCAGTACTTC.

This clonotype was observed a single time. The J gene is TRBJ2-3, the V gene TRBV4-2; D is ambiguous. The V gene's germline CDR1 is LGHNA and CDR2 YNFKEQ. The CDR3 spans 14 residues. Trimming left V 6 bases short and J 5 bases short, with 15 bases between. The CDR3 DNA follows: TGTGCCAGCAGTAAGAGAGTTGGGGTAGATACGCAGTATTTT. Translation gives CASSKRVGVDTQYF.

This clonotype was seen more than once but under ten times. The gene calls are TRBV6-5 and TRBJ1-2; D possibly corresponds to TRBD1 (6 bases). From germline, CDR1 is MNHEY and CDR2 SVGAGI. CDR3 length equals 16 residues. V gave up 6 bases and J gave up 5 bases, with 22 bases separating them. CDR3 bases: TGTGCCAGCAGCTTAAAGGGTCCGGGGGCCGGGTATGGCTACACCTTC. This codes for CASSLKGPGAGYGYTF.

This clonotype was seen a handful of times. The chain is built from TRBV6-5 and TRBJ1-1; D perhaps matches TRBD1 (5 bases). The length of the CDR3 is 16 residues. Germline CDR1 and CDR2: MNHEY and SVGAGI. V was trimmed by 1 base and J by 6 bases, leaving 18 bases between them. The CDR3 loop reads CASSYFARGVVAEAFF. For the CDR3, the DNA is TGTGCCAGCAGTTACTTTGCGAGGGGAGTTGTTGCTGAAGCTTTCTTT.

This chain connects TRBV7-9 to TRBJ2-7; D is possibly TRBD1 (6 bases). Germline lookup yields CDR1 SEHNR and CDR2 FQNEAQ (reference sequence). The V and J ends lost 5 bases and 1 base respectively, with 12 bases between them. The CDR3 runs to 14 residues. The CDR3 region has the DNA TGTGCCAGCAGCCCTCCCAGGGGTTCCTACGAGCAGTACTTC. This translates into CASSPPRGSYEQYF.

The V call is TRBV20-1, the J call TRBJ1-1, with D possibly matching TRBD1 (5 bases). The V gene's germline CDR1 is DFQATT and CDR2 SNEGSKA (reference sequence). The CDR3 spans 14 residues. Trimming took off 5 bases at V and 1 base at J, with 14 bases between the two ends. The CDR3 sequence: CSAPRGGTNTEAFF. The CDR3, as DNA: TGCAGTGCTCCCCGGGGAGGGACGAACACTGAAGCTTTCTTT.

This chain uses TRBV5-1 with TRBJ2-3; no firm D call. The CDR3 extends over 16 amino acids. Germline V gene data show CDR1 as SGHRS and CDR2 as YFSETQ. V was pared by 3 bases and J by 6 bases, with 20 bases between. The CDR3 region is CASSYPSVGTQDTQYF. The DNA of the CDR3 is TGCGCCAGCAGCTACCCATCCGTGGGAACACAGGATACGCAGTATTTT. The whole variable domain, filled in from reference TRBV5-1 and TRBJ2-3, reads KAGVTQTPRYLIKTRGQQVTLSCSPISGHRSVSWYQQTPGQGLQFLFEYFSETQRNKGNFPGRFSGRQFSNSRSEMNVSTLELGDSALYLCASSYPSVGTQDTQYFGPGTRLTVL.

At least ten counts were recorded for this clonotype. The chain recombines TRBV5-5 with TRBJ2-2; no reliable D call. The germline V gene encodes CDR1 SGHKS and CDR2 YYEKEE (reference sequence). V lost 3 bases, J lost 3 bases, and 9 bases lay in between. CDR3 length: 14 residues. The CDR3 reads CASSSNTYTGELFF. CDR3 nucleotides: TGTGCCAGCAGCTCTAATACTTACACCGGGGAGCTGTTTTTT.